Each of the 13 T cell receptor beta chains below was sequenced from the same sample in a study of blood T cell repertoires in COVID-19. Clones were read by immunoSEQ multiplex PCR, and TCRdb kept only the in-frame ones, dropping some. Of fewer than 250,000 clones in the sample, around four fifths were seen once. The sequenced material came from peripheral blood. These receptors were obtained from a woman between 50 and 59 years old with acute or convalescent COVID-19.

This sequence joins TRBV18 and TRBJ2-5; 7 positions match TRBD1. Germline CDR1 KGHSH, CDR2 LQKENI. V lost 3 bases and J lost 3; bases outside the gene matches: 7. The CDR3 covers 15 residues. The CDR3 region has the DNA TGTGCCAGCTCACCTATTTCAGGGGGAGAAGAGACCCAGTACTTC. It is translated as CASSPISGGEETQYF.

The chain has TRBV11-2 and TRBJ2-3; D possibly corresponds to TRBD2 (6 bases). The germline V gene encodes CDR1 SGHAT and CDR2 FQNNGV. There are 16 residues in the CDR3. Trimming stripped 1 base from V and 2 bases from J, with 13 bases between. The CDR3 sequence: CASSLVPGLVTDTQYF. The CDR3 nucleotides are TGTGCCAGCAGCTTAGTCCCGGGACTCGTCACAGATACGCAGTATTTT.

The chain carries TRBV2 and TRBJ1-5; tentatively, D is TRBD1 (6 bases). The V gene's germline CDR1 is SNHLY and CDR2 FYNNEI. Trimming left V 3 bases short and J 6 bases short, with 12 bases between. CDR3 size: 14 residues. CDR3 region: CASSEGAGFQPQHF. CDR3 nucleotides: TGTGCCAGCAGTGAGGGGGCAGGGTTTCAGCCCCAGCATTTT.

The chain combines TRBV18 with TRBJ2-3; 9 bases align to TRBD1. This CDR3 spans 16 amino acids. Per germline, CDR1 KGHSH and CDR2 LQKENI. V gave up 2 bases and J gave up 0 bases; unmatched junction bases: 3. The CDR3 nucleotides read TGTGCCAGCTCACCAACCGGGACAGGGAGCACAGATACGCAGTATTTT. Its translation: CASSPTGTGSTDTQYF. The full variable domain, completed using reference TRBV18 and TRBJ2-3, is NAGVMQNPRHLVRRRGQEARLRCSPMKGHSHVYWYRQLPEEGLKFMVYLQKENIIDESGMPKERFSAEFPKEGPSILRIQQVVRGDSAAYFCASSPTGTGSTDTQYFGPGTRLTVL.

CDR3 loop: CASSLRLNTEAFF. The CDR3 DNA reads as TGCGCCAGCAGCTTGCGTCTGAACACTGAAGCTTTCTTT. V and J are TRBV5-1 and TRBJ1-1; D remains ambiguous. The CDR3 covers 13 residues. Trimming removed 1 base from V and 0 bases from J, with 4 bases in between. From germline, CDR1 is SGHRS and CDR2 YFSETQ. Full variable domain (outside the CDR3, taken from reference TRBV5-1 and TRBJ1-1): KAGVTQTPRYLIKTRGQQVTLSCSPISGHRSVSWYQQTPGQGLQFLFEYFSETQRNKGNFPGRFSGRQFSNSRSEMNVSTLELGDSALYLCASSLRLNTEAFFGQGTRLTVV.

The chain employs TRBV19 and TRBJ2-1; 15 bases are shared with TRBD2. The V segment lost 5 bases and the J segment 7 bases; nucleotides outside the gene matches: 6. The germline CDR1 and CDR2 sequences are LNHDA and SQIVND (reference sequence). The CDR3 has 16 amino acids. CDR3 protein: CASSPEGTSGRNEQFF. CDR3 coding DNA: TGTGCCAGTAGTCCGGAAGGGACTAGCGGGAGGAATGAGCAGTTCTTC.

The J gene is TRBJ2-7, the V gene TRBV5-1, with TRBD2 matching over 10 bases. Germline V gene data show CDR1 as SGHRS and CDR2 as YFSETQ. V was pared by 0 bases and J by 6 bases, with 6 bases of the junction left unmatched. This CDR3 spans 15 amino acids. The CDR3 coding sequence is TGCGCCAGCAGCTTGGAACTAGCGGGATCGGGCGAGCAGTACTTC. Translated: CASSLELAGSGEQYF.

The CDR3 here is CASRRAGALDQDEQFF. DNA of the CDR3: TGTGCCAGCAGGCGGGCGGGAGCATTGGATCAGGATGAGCAGTTCTTC. This chain connects TRBV11-2 to TRBJ2-1; TRBD2 matches 7 bases. This CDR3 contains 16 residues. With 6 bases clipped from V and 8 bases from J, the junction kept 16 bases outside the gene matches. Germline CDR1 is SGHAT and CDR2 is FQNNGV.

The chain is built from TRBV2 and TRBJ1-6, with D possibly TRBD1 on 5 matching bases. Germline CDR1 is SNHLY and CDR2 is FYNNEI. The CDR3 is 15 amino acids. V gave up 8 bases and J gave up 10 bases, with 21 bases separating them. CDR3 loop: CASGKGPQLDSPLHF. CDR3 sequence (DNA): TGTGCCAGCGGAAAGGGGCCCCAGCTAGACTCACCCCTCCACTTT.

The CDR3 coding sequence is TGTGCCAGCAGTCAATCCTTTGCGCACTACACCTTC. Translated, it gives CASSQSFAHYTF. The genes are TRBV6-5 and TRBJ1-2; no clear D. V lost 5 bases and J 10 bases, leaving 14 bases between the germline ends. The CDR3 has 12 amino acids. Germline lookup yields CDR1 MNHEY and CDR2 SVGAGI.

The V and J genes are TRBV6-6 and TRBJ1-1, with 8 bases fitting TRBD1. In germline, CDR1 is MNHNY, CDR2 SVGAGI (reference sequence). V shed 5 bases and J 4 bases; nucleotides not matched to a gene: 6. This CDR3 region has 14 residues. The CDR3 region has the DNA TGTGCCAGCAGTAACCCAGGGGGCGGCACTGAAGCTTTCTTT. Protein product: CASSNPGGGTEAFF.

J is TRBJ2-1 and V is TRBV14; 14 positions agree with TRBD2. CDR1 is SGHDN and CDR2 is FVKESK in the germline V gene. This CDR3 has 17 amino acids. V lost 3 bases, J lost 8 bases, and 9 bases stayed unmatched. The CDR3 region has the DNA TGTGCCAGCAGCCAGTACTCGGGACTAGCGGGAGCCGATGAGCAGTTCTTC. Translation gives CASSQYSGLAGADEQFF.

This clone was seen ten or more times. The chain carries TRBV30 and TRBJ1-1; no clear D. V was shortened by 4 bases and J by 1 base, with 7 bases between the two germline ends. Germline assignment: CDR1 GTSNPN and CDR2 SVGIG (reference sequence). The CDR3 runs to 12 residues. CDR3 nucleotides: TGTGCCTGGATGGGAGAGAACACTGAAGCTTTCTTT. It specifies CAWMGENTEAFF.